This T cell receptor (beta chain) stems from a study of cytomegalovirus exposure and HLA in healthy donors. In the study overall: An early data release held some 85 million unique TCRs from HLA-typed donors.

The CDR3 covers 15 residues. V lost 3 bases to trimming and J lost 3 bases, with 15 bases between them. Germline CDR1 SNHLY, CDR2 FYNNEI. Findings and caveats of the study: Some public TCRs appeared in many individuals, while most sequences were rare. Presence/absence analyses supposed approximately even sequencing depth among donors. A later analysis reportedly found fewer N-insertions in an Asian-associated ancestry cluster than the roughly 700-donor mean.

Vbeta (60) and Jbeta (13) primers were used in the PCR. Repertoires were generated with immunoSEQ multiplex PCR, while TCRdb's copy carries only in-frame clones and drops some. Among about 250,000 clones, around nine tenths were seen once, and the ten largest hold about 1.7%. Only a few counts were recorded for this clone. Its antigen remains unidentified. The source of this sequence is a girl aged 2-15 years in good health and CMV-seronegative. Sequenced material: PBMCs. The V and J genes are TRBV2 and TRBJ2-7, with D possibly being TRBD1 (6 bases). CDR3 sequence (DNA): TGTGCCAGCAGTGACCGCTACCAACAGGGCTACGAGCAGTACTTC. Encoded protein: CASSDRYQQGYEQYF.